This is a list of T cell receptor beta chains from one sample in a study of T cell responses to AZD1222 COVID-19 vaccine. TCRdb keeps only in-frame clones here, not all; method: immunoSEQ multiplex PCR. The table has around 250,000 clones, about 92% seen once; the top ten hold 0.55%. This sample comprised peripheral blood, obtained on day 0 of AZD1222 vaccination. The origin of the receptors is an adult in good health. Each CDR3 is given with its conserved first and last residue. The D gene is left open where the match is weak. Some rows mark clone size as missing; the rest say once, few, many or name a class of expanded clone.

clone_size: once
d_call: -
v_call: TRBV9
j_call: TRBJ1-1
cdr3_nt: TGTGCCAGCAGCTTAGCCGGGCACCCAAAGAACACTGAAGCTTTCTTT
cdr3_aa: CASSLAGHPKNTEAFF

clone_size: -
d_call: -
v_call: TRBV7-8
j_call: TRBJ2-6
cdr3_nt: TGTGCCAGCAGCTTAGAGGCGTACCCTGCGGGGGCCAACGTCCTGACTTTC
cdr3_aa: CASSLEAYPAGANVLTF

clone_size: once
d_call: TRBD2
v_call: TRBV30
j_call: TRBJ2-7
cdr3_nt: TGTGCCTGGACCGAACCGGGACTAGCGGGAGGCTACGAGCAGTACTTC
cdr3_aa: CAWTEPGLAGGYEQYF

clone_size: -
d_call: TRBD2
v_call: TRBV5-1
j_call: TRBJ2-3
cdr3_nt: TGCGCCAGCAGCTTGGACCCTAGCGGGGGGAGGGGGGACACAGATACGCAGTATTTT
cdr3_aa: CASSLDPSGGRGDTDTQYF

clone_size: -
d_call: TRBD2
v_call: TRBV6-1
j_call: TRBJ2-7
cdr3_nt: TGTGCCAGCAGTGGAGACCCGAAAAGACTAGCGTGGAACTCCTACGAGCAGTACTTC
cdr3_aa: CASSGDPKRLAWNSYEQYF

clone_size: -
d_call: -
v_call: TRBV19
j_call: TRBJ2-2
cdr3_nt: TGTGCCAGCAGCTCAGGGCAGGGGAACACCGGGGAGCTGTTTTTT
cdr3_aa: CASSSGQGNTGELFF

clone_size: -
d_call: TRBD1
v_call: TRBV5-8
j_call: TRBJ1-5
cdr3_nt: TGTGCCAGCAGCTTGGGGACCAATCGACAGGGATTAGGCAATCAGCCCCAGCATTTT
cdr3_aa: CASSLGTNRQGLGNQPQHF

clone_size: -
d_call: -
v_call: TRBV2
j_call: TRBJ2-7
cdr3_nt: TGTGCCAGCAGAAACCTAGCCCCTTGGGACGAGCAGTACTTC
cdr3_aa: CASRNLAPWDEQYF

clone_size: once
d_call: -
v_call: TRBV19
j_call: TRBJ1-4
cdr3_nt: TGTGCCAGTAGTATAGGTGACAGAGGTCCAACTAATGAAAAACTGTTTTTT
cdr3_aa: CASSIGDRGPTNEKLFF

clone_size: -
d_call: -
v_call: TRBV2
j_call: TRBJ2-2
cdr3_nt: TGTGCCAGCAGAACGGACAGGAACACCGGGGAGCTGTTTTTT
cdr3_aa: CASRTDRNTGELFF

clone_size: -
d_call: -
v_call: TRBV7-3
j_call: TRBJ2-3
cdr3_nt: TGTGCCAGCAGCTTAAGGGGAGAGGGGCCAGATACGCAGTATTTT
cdr3_aa: CASSLRGEGPDTQYF

clone_size: -
d_call: -
v_call: TRBV28
j_call: TRBJ1-3
cdr3_nt: TGTGCCAGCAGTTTACTATCTCCCTGGGGCGGTAGAAACACCATATATTTT
cdr3_aa: CASSLLSPWGGRNTIYF

clone_size: -
d_call: -
v_call: TRBV7-9
j_call: TRBJ2-7
cdr3_nt: TGTGCCAGCAGCCCCGGGCGGTGGGGACGGAACTACGAGCAGTACTTC
cdr3_aa: CASSPGRWGRNYEQYF

clone_size: -
d_call: -
v_call: TRBV7-9
j_call: TRBJ2-7
cdr3_nt: TGTGCCAGCAGCTTGGCGGAAGGTCCATACGAGCAGTACTTC
cdr3_aa: CASSLAEGPYEQYF

clone_size: -
d_call: -
v_call: TRBV4-2
j_call: TRBJ2-7
cdr3_nt: TGTGCCAGCAGCCAAGATTTTGCCGGAGGGGAGCAGTACTTC
cdr3_aa: CASSQDFAGGEQYF

clone_size: -
d_call: -
v_call: TRBV10-3
j_call: TRBJ2-1
cdr3_nt: TGTGCCATCAGTGAGTCACGGACCAACAATGAGCAGTTCTTC
cdr3_aa: CAISESRTNNEQFF

clone_size: -
d_call: -
v_call: TRBV4-1
j_call: TRBJ1-4
cdr3_nt: TGCGCCAGCAGCCAAGAGAGTCCCGAAAAACTGTTTTTT
cdr3_aa: CASSQESPEKLFF

clone_size: -
d_call: -
v_call: TRBV9
j_call: TRBJ2-7
cdr3_nt: TGTGCCAGCAGCGTAGGAGGGGGACTATCCCCCTACGAGCAGTACTTC
cdr3_aa: CASSVGGGLSPYEQYF

clone_size: -
d_call: -
v_call: TRBV9
j_call: TRBJ1-6
cdr3_nt: TGTGCCAGCAGCACCAGACCCAACAATTCACCCCTCCACTTT
cdr3_aa: CASSTRPNNSPLHF

clone_size: -
d_call: -
v_call: TRBV27
j_call: TRBJ2-1
cdr3_nt: TGTGCCAGCAAAAAGGGCCCAAGCCGTGATGAGCAGTTCTTC
cdr3_aa: CASKKGPSRDEQFF

clone_size: -
d_call: -
v_call: TRBV2
j_call: TRBJ1-3
cdr3_nt: TGTGCCAGCAGTCCGCAGGGACCCTACTCTGGAAACACCATATATTTT
cdr3_aa: CASSPQGPYSGNTIYF

clone_size: -
d_call: -
v_call: TRBV5-4
j_call: TRBJ2-7
cdr3_nt: TGTGCCAGCAGCCCGGGAGCGGTTGCCCTCGAGCAGTACTTC
cdr3_aa: CASSPGAVALEQYF

clone_size: -
d_call: -
v_call: TRBV2
j_call: TRBJ1-5
cdr3_nt: TGTGCCACCCGACGGGACAGCAATCAGCCCCAGCATTTT
cdr3_aa: CATRRDSNQPQHF

clone_size: -
d_call: TRBD2
v_call: TRBV7-6
j_call: TRBJ2-5
cdr3_nt: TGTGCCAGCAGCCCCGGGAGGGGTGAGACCCAGTACTTC
cdr3_aa: CASSPGRGETQYF

clone_size: -
d_call: -
v_call: TRBV5-1
j_call: TRBJ1-4
cdr3_nt: TGCGCCAGCAGCTACTATAGGAATGAAAAACTGTTTTTT
cdr3_aa: CASSYYRNEKLFF

clone_size: -
d_call: -
v_call: TRBV24-1
j_call: TRBJ2-3
cdr3_nt: TGTGCCACCGGGAGCCCCACAGATACGCAGTATTTT
cdr3_aa: CATGSPTDTQYF

clone_size: -
d_call: TRBD1
v_call: TRBV27
j_call: TRBJ1-2
cdr3_nt: TGTGCCAGCAGTGGGCCGGACAGGGGCTTTCGCACCTTC
cdr3_aa: CASSGPDRGFRTF

clone_size: -
d_call: TRBD2
v_call: TRBV18
j_call: TRBJ2-1
cdr3_nt: TGTGCCAGCTCACCAGGAGGGACTAGCGGCAATGAGCAGTTCTTC
cdr3_aa: CASSPGGTSGNEQFF

clone_size: -
d_call: -
v_call: TRBV7-9
j_call: TRBJ1-2
cdr3_nt: TGTGCCAGCAGTAGAGACCGCCTCTATGGCTACACCTTC
cdr3_aa: CASSRDRLYGYTF

clone_size: -
d_call: TRBD2
v_call: TRBV6-5
j_call: TRBJ2-7
cdr3_nt: TGTGCCAGCAGTTACGGGACTATCTACGAGCAGTACTTC
cdr3_aa: CASSYGTIYEQYF

clone_size: -
d_call: TRBD1
v_call: TRBV19
j_call: TRBJ2-5
cdr3_nt: TGTGCCAGTAGCCCCGACAGGGGGATTGGGGAGACCCAGTACTTC
cdr3_aa: CASSPDRGIGETQYF

clone_size: -
d_call: TRBD1
v_call: TRBV9
j_call: TRBJ2-5
cdr3_nt: TGTGCCAGCAGCGTAGGGGGACAGGGAAAGACCCAGTACTTC
cdr3_aa: CASSVGGQGKTQYF

clone_size: -
d_call: -
v_call: TRBV19
j_call: TRBJ1-3
cdr3_nt: TGTGCCAGTCACACACGAGGACATTTCTTTAACACCATATATTTT
cdr3_aa: CASHTRGHFFNTIYF

clone_size: -
d_call: TRBD1
v_call: TRBV3-1/TRBV3-2
j_call: TRBJ2-7
cdr3_nt: TGTGCCAGCAGCCCCTCGACAGGGGGTTTCGAGCAGTACTTC
cdr3_aa: CASSPSTGGFEQYF

clone_size: -
d_call: -
v_call: TRBV27
j_call: TRBJ2-3
cdr3_nt: TGTGCCAGCAGTCGATGGGCAGATACGCAGTATTTT
cdr3_aa: CASSRWADTQYF

clone_size: -
d_call: -
v_call: TRBV10-3
j_call: TRBJ1-1
cdr3_nt: TGTGCCATCAGTGACGGTAACACTGAAGCTTTCTTT
cdr3_aa: CAISDGNTEAFF

clone_size: -
d_call: -
v_call: TRBV27
j_call: TRBJ2-1
cdr3_nt: TGTGCCAGCAGTTTCGAGGCTCCCGGGTCAAATGAGCAGTTCTTC
cdr3_aa: CASSFEAPGSNEQFF

clone_size: -
d_call: -
v_call: TRBV12-5
j_call: TRBJ2-1
cdr3_nt: TGTGCTAGTGGTTTGTCCGTCGACGGGGGGCTCTACAATGAGCAGTTCTTC
cdr3_aa: CASGLSVDGGLYNEQFF

clone_size: -
d_call: -
v_call: TRBV6-5
j_call: TRBJ2-3
cdr3_nt: TGTGCCAGCAGGACTAAAGGGGTTGTGGATACGCAGTATTTT
cdr3_aa: CASRTKGVVDTQYF

clone_size: -
d_call: -
v_call: TRBV19
j_call: TRBJ2-5
cdr3_nt: TGTGCCAGTAGCCAGGCGGGACAAACGAGAGGGACCCAGTACTTC
cdr3_aa: CASSQAGQTRGTQYF

clone_size: -
d_call: -
v_call: TRBV9
j_call: TRBJ2-7
cdr3_nt: TGTGCCAGCAGCGTAGGTCCCCCTTTCCGGGACGGGGAGCAGTACTTC
cdr3_aa: CASSVGPPFRDGEQYF

clone_size: -
d_call: -
v_call: TRBV6-5
j_call: TRBJ1-1
cdr3_nt: TGTGCCAGCAGTTACTGGAGGGGGGGCACTGAAGCTTTCTTT
cdr3_aa: CASSYWRGGTEAFF

clone_size: -
d_call: -
v_call: TRBV28
j_call: TRBJ2-3
cdr3_nt: TGTGCCAGCCGCCCAACCCCCACAGATACGCAGTATTTT
cdr3_aa: CASRPTPTDTQYF

clone_size: -
d_call: -
v_call: TRBV12-3/TRBV12-4
j_call: TRBJ2-3
cdr3_nt: TGTGCCAGCAGAAACGGGCCTCCCGGTACGCAGTATTTT
cdr3_aa: CASRNGPPGTQYF

clone_size: -
d_call: TRBD1
v_call: TRBV28
j_call: TRBJ2-1
cdr3_nt: TGTGCCAGCAGCTGGGGACAGGGATCCTACAATGAGCAGTTCTTC
cdr3_aa: CASSWGQGSYNEQFF

clone_size: -
d_call: TRBD2
v_call: TRBV28
j_call: TRBJ2-4
cdr3_nt: TGTGCCAGCAGTTCCTTTAGGACTAGCGGGAGGACCTTAGCCAAAAACATTCAGTACTTC
cdr3_aa: CASSSFRTSGRTLAKNIQYF

clone_size: few
d_call: -
v_call: TRBV7-9
j_call: TRBJ1-2
cdr3_nt: TGTGCCAGCAGCTTGCTCGCACAGAGCAACTATGGCTACACCTTC
cdr3_aa: CASSLLAQSNYGYTF

clone_size: -
d_call: -
v_call: TRBV4-3
j_call: TRBJ2-2
cdr3_nt: TGCGCCAGCAGCCAAGCCCCCGCTTTATCATCGGGGGAGCTGTTTTTT
cdr3_aa: CASSQAPALSSGELFF

clone_size: -
d_call: -
v_call: TRBV5-4
j_call: TRBJ2-5
cdr3_nt: TGTGCCAGCAGCTTCGTGGGAGGGGGAGAGACCCAGTACTTC
cdr3_aa: CASSFVGGGETQYF

clone_size: -
d_call: -
v_call: TRBV5-4
j_call: TRBJ1-2
cdr3_nt: TGTGCCAGCAGCTTGGGGGGAGATGGCTACACCTTC
cdr3_aa: CASSLGGDGYTF

clone_size: -
d_call: TRBD1
v_call: TRBV10-3
j_call: TRBJ1-2
cdr3_nt: TGTGCCATCAGGGGGGACAGGGAAAACTATGGCTACACCTTC
cdr3_aa: CAIRGDRENYGYTF

clone_size: -
d_call: TRBD1
v_call: TRBV18
j_call: TRBJ2-5
cdr3_nt: TGTGCCAGCTCACCAGGGACAGTGGGAAAAGAGACCCAGTACTTC
cdr3_aa: CASSPGTVGKETQYF

clone_size: -
d_call: -
v_call: TRBV5-1
j_call: TRBJ1-6
cdr3_nt: TGCGCCAGCAGCTTTGGGACGCTTGAGTCACCCCTCCACTTT
cdr3_aa: CASSFGTLESPLHF

clone_size: -
d_call: -
v_call: TRBV28
j_call: TRBJ1-1
cdr3_nt: TGTGCCAGCAGTTTGTTCGGCCTGGCCAGTGAAGCTTTCTTT
cdr3_aa: CASSLFGLASEAFF